Following are 14 T cell receptor beta chains from one sample sequenced in a study of T cell responses to AZD1222 COVID-19 vaccine. Data came from immunoSEQ multiplex PCR; TCRdb stores just in-frame clones and leaves some out. Seen here are 150,000 to 160,000 clones, about 87% observed once, and the top ten hold 3% to 3.5%. This material consisted of peripheral blood, taken on day 0 of AZD1222 vaccination. Every receptor here comes from an adult in good health.

V and J are TRBV6-5 and TRBJ1-1; 7 bases agree with TRBD1. CDR1 and CDR2 from the germline V gene are MNHEY and SVGAGI. Trimming took 10 bases from V and 2 from J; bases not matched to a gene: 7. CDR3 length equals 13 residues. In DNA form, the CDR3 reads TGTGCCACCCGGACAGGCAGTAACACTGAAGCTTTCTTT. This codes for CATRTGSNTEAFF.

Here the CDR3 DNA reads TGTGCCAGCAGGTATAACCAAAAACTGTTTTTT. Encoded protein: CASRYNQKLFF. This rearrangement joins TRBV28 to TRBJ1-4; the D is unclear. Germline CDR1 is MDHEN and CDR2 is SYDVKM. Between the trimmed V and J ends, which lost 6 bases and 9 bases, there was a span of 8 bases. This CDR3 has 11 amino acids.

J is TRBJ1-5 and V is TRBV3-1 (or the pseudogene TRBV3-2); D remains ambiguous. CDR1 and CDR2 (germline): LGHDT, YNNKEL (reference sequence). CDR3 length: 13 residues. Trimming cost V 1 base and J 6 bases, with 7 bases left between them. CDR3: CASSQGLGQPQHF. Written as DNA, the CDR3 is TGTGCCAGCAGCCAAGGTTTAGGTCAGCCCCAGCATTTT.

This clone was seen more than once but under ten times. The rearrangement links TRBV11-3 to TRBJ2-2; the D is unclear. V was trimmed by 0 bases and J by 6 bases, leaving 5 bases between them. This CDR3 is built from 13 residues. CDR1 and CDR2 (germline): SGHNT, YENEEA. CDR3 protein: CASSLESPGELFF. The CDR3 DNA reads TGTGCCAGCAGCTTAGAGTCCCCCGGGGAGCTGTTTTTT.

The chain couples TRBV5-6 to TRBJ1-6; 8 positions agree with TRBD1. The CDR3 length is 15 residues. CDR1 SGHDT and CDR2 YYEEEE come from the germline V gene. The V segment lost 0 bases and the J segment 8 bases; nucleotides outside the gene matches: 4. The CDR3 sequence: CASSLDQGAYSPLHF. The CDR3 coding sequence is TGTGCCAGCAGCTTGGATCAGGGGGCCTATTCACCCCTCCACTTT.

This chain connects TRBV7-9 to TRBJ1-1; the match to TRBD1 covers 10 bases. The CDR3 runs to 17 residues. V lost 0 bases, J lost 7 bases, and 11 bases stayed unmatched. CDR1 is SEHNR and CDR2 is FQNEAQ in the germline V gene (reference sequence). The CDR3 nucleotides read TGTGCCAGCAGCTTAGCGACAGGGGGCGGCCTTTACAGTGAAGCTTTCTTT. Translation: CASSLATGGGLYSEAFF.

The rearrangement uses TRBV3-1 (or the pseudogene TRBV3-2) and TRBJ1-5; D possibly corresponds to TRBD1 (5 bases). In germline, CDR1 is LGHDT, CDR2 YNNKEL (reference sequence). This CDR3 comprises 16 residues. The V and J ends lost 1 base and 4 bases respectively, with 14 bases between them. CDR3 sequence reads: CASSQGIGGGNQPQHF. The DNA for the CDR3 is TGTGCCAGCAGCCAAGGAATCGGCGGGGGAAATCAGCCCCAGCATTTT.

V is TRBV10-3 and J is TRBJ2-3; 7 bases fit TRBD1. V lost 6 bases to trimming and J lost 5 bases; unmatched junction nucleotides: 8. Germline CDR1 reads ENHRY; CDR2 reads SYGVKD. This CDR3 has 14 amino acids. CDR3 bases: TGTGCCATCAGCAAAACAGGGGTAGGAGATACGCAGTATTTT. Translated: CAISKTGVGDTQYF.

The chain recombines TRBV3-1 (or the pseudogene TRBV3-2) with TRBJ1-4, with D possibly being TRBD1 (5 bases). The CDR3 runs 17 residues. V was trimmed by 1 base and J by 0 bases, leaving 12 bases between them. Looked up from germline, CDR1 is LGHDT and CDR2 is YNNKEL (reference sequence). In DNA, the CDR3 is TGTGCCAGCAGCCAAGTTCTGGGGGGAACAACTAATGAAAAACTGTTTTTT. Translation gives CASSQVLGGTTNEKLFF.

The chain is built from TRBV7-2 and TRBJ1-1, with 9 bases matching TRBD1. V trimming: 1 base; J trimming: 10 bases; junction bases outside the gene matches: 7. There are 14 residues in the CDR3. Germline lookup yields CDR1 SGHTA and CDR2 FQGNSA. The CDR3 spells CASSLDRGTGRAFF. The CDR3 DNA sequence: TGTGCCAGCAGCTTAGACCGGGGGACAGGGCGAGCTTTCTTT.

This clone was picked up one time. This rearrangement joins TRBV15 to TRBJ2-5, with 8 bases identical to TRBD2. This CDR3 has 18 residues. Trimming removed 1 base from V and 1 base from J; junction bases left unmatched: 11. Germline V CDR1 and CDR2: LNHNV, YYDKDF (reference sequence). The CDR3 bases are TGTGCCACCAGCAGAGCGGGCGGCGGGGGGACCTCCCAAGAGACCCAGTACTTC. This sequence encodes CATSRAGGGGTSQETQYF.

This chain links TRBV15 with TRBJ1-5, with a tentative D call TRBD1 (6 bases). V lost 1 base to trimming and J lost 0 bases, with 13 bases between them. Germline-derived CDR1 and CDR2 are LNHNV and YYDKDF (reference sequence). There are 17 residues in the CDR3. The CDR3 reads CATSRVPGQYSNQPQHF. DNA for the CDR3: TGTGCCACCAGCAGAGTACCCGGACAGTATAGCAATCAGCCCCAGCATTTT.

This clone appeared a few times. The rearrangement joins TRBV2 to TRBJ2-7; D unclear. Trimming shortened V by 3 bases and J by 2 bases, and 8 bases separated the two germline ends. The CDR3 spans 13 residues. Looked up from germline, CDR1 is SNHLY and CDR2 is FYNNEI. Here the CDR3 reads CASSEERAYEQYF. CDR3 bases: TGTGCCAGCAGTGAGGAAAGAGCCTACGAGCAGTACTTC.

The chain employs TRBV5-4 and TRBJ2-7, with unresolved D. The CDR3 loop spans 15 amino acids. Germline V gene sequence: CDR1 SGHNT, CDR2 YYREEE (reference sequence). V was cut by 5 bases and J by 5 bases, with 20 bases left in between. The CDR3 sequence: CASSSPETPFHEQYF. Here the CDR3 DNA reads TGTGCCAGCAGTTCGCCGGAAACACCTTTCCACGAGCAGTACTTC. Based on the CDR3 plus reference TRBV5-4 and TRBJ2-7, the full variable domain is ETGVTQSPTHLIKTRGQQVTLRCSSQSGHNTVSWYQQALGQGPQFIFQYYREEENGRGNFPPRFSGLQFPNYSSELNVNALELDDSALYLCASSSPETPFHEQYFGPGTRLTVT.